This T cell receptor beta chain was observed in a study of cytomegalovirus exposure and HLA in healthy donors. PCR employed 60 Vbeta and 13 Jbeta primers. Sequencing used immunoSEQ multiplex PCR; TCRdb keeps in-frame clones, though not all of them. This repertoire shows about 190,000 clones, around 79% found once; its top ten account for 1.5% to 2%. Germline trimming cut 8 bases from V and 4 bases from J; bases unmatched to any gene: 12. This CDR3 contains 15 residues. Germline CDR1 reads SGHVS; CDR2 reads FNYEAQ. The chain couples TRBV7-6 to TRBJ2-5, with TRBD2 matching 8 bases. The source of this sequence is a woman aged 45-60 years in good health and CMV-seronegative. Sample: PBMCs. The CDR3 region has the DNA TGTGCCAGCTCAAGGCGGGGGGATACAAGAGAGACCCAGTACTTC. Translated, it gives CASSRRGDTRETQYF.